The 15 T cell receptor beta chains given below trace back to one sample, sequenced in a study of T cell repertoires in cytomegalovirus infection. TCRdb re-derived calls from the reads in MiXCR, one entry per CDR3 protein. The sample holds 100,000 to 150,000 distinct CDR3 sequences, approximately 9.2% seen once. The sample taken for sequencing was PBMCs. The receptor source for this set is a human donor in good health (CMV status not recorded). Some clones in this sample may be carry-over from other donors' samples.

This clonotype was detected ten times or more. This sequence joins TRBV6-1 and TRBJ1-2; 7 positions agree with TRBD1. CDR1 and CDR2 (germline): MNHNS, SASEGT. The CDR3 spans 12 residues. The V and J ends lost 5 bases and 6 bases, in that order; junction bases with no gene match: 3. DNA of the CDR3: TGTGCCAGCAGTTCGACAGGGCATGGCTACACCTTC. Protein: CASSSTGHGYTF.

This clonotype was recorded many times. The genes are TRBV7-9 and TRBJ1-1; no reliable D call. CDR1 is SEHNR, CDR2 FQNEAQ, per germline (reference sequence). This CDR3 has 16 amino acids. V lost 4 bases and J lost 0, with 15 bases in between. The chain's CDR3 is CASSYGAGLMNTEAFF. The CDR3 DNA is TGTGCCAGCAGCTACGGCGCCGGACTCATGAACACTGAAGCTTTCTTT.

This clonotype has only a few counts. This chain links TRBV6-5 with TRBJ2-3; D remains unclear. Trimming removed 4 bases at V and 2 bases at J, with 10 bases between. This CDR3 comprises 14 residues. Germline V gene lookup returns CDR1 MNHEY and CDR2 SVGAGI. For the CDR3, the DNA is TGTGCCAGCAGTTTACAGTTGGACACAGATACGCAGTATTTT. Translated: CASSLQLDTDTQYF.

This clonotype was detected many times. The chain couples TRBV28 to TRBJ1-6; D unclear. There are 14 residues in the CDR3. Germline CDR1 and CDR2: MDHEN and SYDVKM. Trimming took off 3 bases at V and 5 bases at J, with 8 bases between the two ends. The CDR3 sequence is CASSFSGDNSPLHF. The CDR3 bases are TGTGCCAGCAGTTTTTCGGGAGATAATTCACCCCTCCACTTT.

This clonotype was seen repeatedly, ten times or more. The chain uses TRBV7-2 and TRBJ2-3; 7 positions match TRBD1. The CDR3 runs 15 residues. Germline CDR1 SGHTA, CDR2 FQGNSA. Trimming at V came to 0 bases and at J to 2 bases, leaving 2 bases not matched to a gene. The CDR3 here is CASSLAGGFTDTQYF. CDR3 bases: TGTGCCAGCAGCTTAGCAGGGGGCTTCACAGATACGCAGTATTTT. Based on the CDR3 plus reference TRBV7-2 and TRBJ2-3, the full variable domain is GAGVSQSPSNKVTEKGKDVELRCDPISGHTALYWYRQSLGQGLEFLIYFQGNSAPDKSGLPSDRFSAERTGGSVSTLTIQRTQQEDSAVYLCASSLAGGFTDTQYFGPGTRLTVL.

This clonotype was detected many times. V gene TRBV7-2 combines with J gene TRBJ1-1; no clear D gene. Germline V CDR1 and CDR2: SGHTA, FQGNSA. Trimming removed 1 base from V and 1 base from J, with 13 bases in between. The CDR3 totals 16 residues. DNA of the CDR3: TGTGCCAGCAGCTTAGGAGGAGAGGGATGGAACACTGAAGCTTTCTTT. This translates into CASSLGGEGWNTEAFF.

This clonotype was observed at least ten times. This chain joins TRBV10-3 and TRBJ1-2, with 7 bases fitting TRBD1. Per germline, CDR1 ENHRY and CDR2 SYGVKD. The CDR3 has 14 amino acids. The junction had 6 bases not matched to a gene; V was cut back by 0 bases and J by 8 bases. CDR3 region: CAISESGTARGYTF. CDR3 coding DNA: TGTGCCATCAGTGAGTCAGGGACAGCTCGGGGCTACACCTTC.

This clonotype was counted between two and nine times. One base away lies a much larger clone, so this may be a sequencing read error. This sequence joins TRBV4-1 and TRBJ2-2; no clear D gene. The germline V gene has CDR1 MGHRA and CDR2 YSYEKL. CDR3 length equals 15 residues. V was cut by 0 bases and J by 1 base, with 6 bases left in between. CDR3 DNA sequence: TGCGCCAGCAGCCAAGAGGCTTGGAACACCGGGGAGCTGTTTTTT. This encodes CASSQEAWNTGELFF.

This clonotype was counted many times. As DNA, the CDR3 is TGTGCCAGCAGCTACCCGAAAGGGTTCGACACAGATACGCAGTATTTT. It translates to CASSYPKGFDTDTQYF. The chain uses TRBV5-4 and TRBJ2-3; unclear D gene. Between the trimmed V and J ends, which lost 3 bases and 2 bases, there was a span of 16 bases. Germline V gene lookup returns CDR1 SGHNT and CDR2 YYREEE (reference sequence). The CDR3 consists of 16 residues.

This clonotype occurred many times. The CDR3 coding sequence is TGTGCCAGCAGCTTCTCTAGCGGGGACACAGATACGCAGTATTTT. The encoded protein is CASSFSSGDTDTQYF. J is TRBJ2-3 and V is TRBV7-2; 9 bases are a match to TRBD2. Germline loops: CDR1 SGHTA, CDR2 FQGNSA. This CDR3 region has 15 residues. Trimming removed 3 bases from V and 2 bases from J; junction bases left unmatched: 3.

This clonotype was picked up a small number of times. This chain's CDR3 is CAAKIGYGYTF. The DNA of the CDR3 is TGTGCCGCGAAGATCGGCTATGGCTACACCTTC. The chain uses TRBV24-1 and TRBJ1-2, with D unclear. Germline CDR1 KGHDR, CDR2 SFDVKD. Trimming took 12 bases from V and 4 from J, leaving 11 bases between them. The CDR3 is 11 amino acids.

This clonotype was picked up a small number of times. The chain joins TRBV5-1 to TRBJ1-4; maybe TRBD1 (5 bases). The V end lost 4 bases, the J end lost 5 bases, and 15 bases lay between the germline ends. CDR1 and CDR2 from the germline V gene are SGHRS and YFSETQ. The CDR3 is 15 amino acids. CDR3 nucleotides: TGCGCCAGCAGCCTACTGACGGGGGTGAATGAAAAACTGTTTTTT. Translation gives CASSLLTGVNEKLFF.

The V and J genes are TRBV11-2 and TRBJ2-1; maybe TRBD2 (5 bases). CDR3 length: 15 amino acids. Germline CDR1 and CDR2: SGHAT and FQNNGV. V gave up 4 bases and J gave up 4 bases, with 14 bases separating them. CDR3 nucleotides: TGTGCCAGCAGCTCGCCGGGGTTCGAGTACAATGAGCAGTTCTTC. Its protein product is CASSSPGFEYNEQFF.

This clonotype was seen many times. The V gene is TRBV11-1, the J gene TRBJ2-7, with a possible D match to TRBD2 (5 bases). Germline lookup yields CDR1 SGHAT and CDR2 FQDESV (reference sequence). The CDR3 spans 13 residues. Trimming took 1 base from V and 7 from J, leaving 11 bases between them. The CDR3 coding sequence is TGTGCCAGCAGCTTAGGAGGGTTACAGGAGCAGTACTTC. It codes for CASSLGGLQEQYF.

This clonotype was detected only a few times. V usage is TRBV28 and J usage is TRBJ1-5; unclear D gene. This CDR3 spans 16 amino acids. Between the trimmed V and J ends, which lost 1 base and 2 bases, there was a span of 12 bases. The V gene's germline CDR1 is MDHEN and CDR2 SYDVKM. The CDR3 sequence: CASSLSSGMGNQPQHF. CDR3 coding DNA: TGTGCCAGCAGTTTATCCTCAGGAATGGGCAATCAGCCCCAGCATTTT.